Listed here is a single T cell receptor (beta chain). Antigen unknown. The data are from a study of CD8+CD57+ T cells in acquired aplastic anemia. As for the study in general: Each DNA sample taken from sorted CD4+ and CD8+ cells came to about 3.2 ug on average. Findings and caveats of the study: Approximately 28 CD8+ CDR3 sequences were shared between patients and controls.

The authors sequenced patients whose flow cytometry had shown CD8+CD57+ cell expansion. Each patient carried a diagnosis of severe acquired aplastic anemia. Prior therapy had not been administered to any patient at the time of blood sampling. TCR beta VDJ and CDR3 profiles were obtained from a genomic DNA template. A single record per CDR3 protein comes from TCRdb applying MiXCR to the reads. The sample includes approximately 190,000 distinct CDR3 sequences, 48% of them seen just once. This CDR3 comprises 13 residues. The germline gives CDR1 SNHLY, CDR2 FYNNEI. The germline V and J ends were trimmed by 5 bases and 1 base, with 8 bases remaining between them.

The chain links TRBV2 to TRBJ2-5; D call uncertain. This clonotype was sampled from a human donor with aplastic anemia. The sequencing input was sorted CD4+, CD8+, or CD8+CD57+ T cells (not recorded which) from PBMCs. CDR3 residues: CASSLFLQETQYF. CDR3 DNA sequence: TGTGCCAGCAGTTTATTCCTCCAAGAGACCCAGTACTTC.